Below, one T cell receptor (beta chain) is given with its context. As yet, its antigen is unknown. This specimen comes from a study of shared clonotypes between healthy human individuals. Overall study findings and caveats: Clonotype sharing across a few donors was observed for around 5% of naive CD4 clonotypes.

Deep was the level at which the assay was run. The authors distributed each subset's genomic DNA evenly over several immunoSEQ plates. Assay used: immunoSEQ multiplex PCR; TCRdb lists only in-frame clones, some missing. The sample yields about 600,000 clones, more than 95% seen once. The V and J ends lost 1 base and 1 base respectively, with 7 bases between them. There are 14 residues in the CDR3. The germline V gene has CDR1 MNHNS and CDR2 SASEGT. This TCR came from a woman in her 30s in good health. Specimen: naive CD4+ T cells sorted from blood. The subset is: CD45RA+ positively selected. V is TRBV6-1 and J is TRBJ1-1, with unresolved D. CDR3 DNA: TGTGCCAGCAGTGAAGTCGCTGCGAACACTGAAGCTTTCTTT. Protein product: CASSEVAANTEAFF.